This entry concerns a single T cell receptor beta chain. Antigen: not known. The data belong to a study of T-cell reconstitution after alpha-beta-depleted transplantation in children. V lost 2 bases and J lost 4; bases outside the gene matches: 4. Germline lookup yields CDR1 SQVTM and CDR2 ANQGSEA. The CDR3 loop spans 14 amino acids. Unique molecular identifiers were incorporated into the prepared TCRbeta library. TCRdb redid the calling of the PCR reads with MiXCR, one entry per CDR3 protein. The table records 700,000 or so distinct CDR3 sequences, around 13% of them present only once. Study observations and caveats: After one year, T-cell counts and TCRbeta diversity mostly came from new T cells. By about two months after transplant, alpha-beta T cells reportedly arose from several hundred graft clones that had expanded.

The sample consisted of PBMCs, taken before TCRalphabeta/CD19-depleted stem cell transplant. The chain has TRBV29-1 and TRBJ2-2; TRBD1 matches at 7 bases. This TCR was sampled from a girl aged 2-10 years with congenital amegakaryocytic thrombocytopenia, due to receive a stem cell transplant. CDR3 residues: CSVERGPGTGELFF. The CDR3 DNA follows: TGCAGCGTTGAAAGGGGGCCGGGCACCGGGGAGCTGTTTTTT.